What follows is one TCR beta chain and its context. Its recognized antigen is unknown. No per-base quality is available; no much larger clone lies one base away. The immunoSEQ Assay, a bias-controlled multiplex PCR, was used to amplify TCRbeta CDR3 regions from genomic DNA. In the authors' own workflow: Nucleated cell counts per sample were estimated from amplification of reference gene primers within the assay. To quantify the absolute abundance of each unique TCRbeta CDR3 rearrangement, sequence reads were collapsed and filtered. For each sample, productive Simpson clonality was calculated as the square root of Simpson's diversity index over productive rearrangements. Imported from immuneACCESS, the table was reduced by TCRdb to in-frame sequences with V and J called. These copies leave out some clones; in studies compared against another copy, an unresolved V gene accounts for under half, and the cause of the remainder is not known. That table is the source of V, J and clone size, and D and trimming were worked out from the DNA. Recorded for this sample are 300,000 to 450,000 clones; 88% of them occurred a single time. About 1.2% of the sample is taken by the ten largest.

The record originates from a study of blood T cell repertoires in COVID-19 (dated by TCRdb to about 2020). Study-level background: Collaborator samples came from the United States, Italy and Spain and covered acute and convalescent phases of COVID-19. The repertoires were released in a freely available public database meant as a resource for research on the immune response to SARS-CoV-2. The material from the prospective study consisted of cDNA or gDNA derived from T cells, B-cell-depleted T cells, or PBMCs. Subjects who had been exposed to COVID-19, were actively infected with it, or had recovered from it provided the deeply sampled blood TCRbeta repertoires that made up the dataset. The samples were drawn from two sources: the first 160 participants of the ongoing ImmuneRACE study, and 950 to 1,500 subjects contributed by 6 global collaborators. HLA class I and class II types, where available, came from metadata supplied by the sample provider rather than from assay-based typing. The sample metadata nearly always contained a de-identified subject ID, COVID-19 status, age in years and sex. The study at large found these results: The amount of clinical and demographic metadata varied by source and participant and was provided uncurated.

Participants in the prospective study were enrolled through a virtual design, were aged roughly 18 to 95 years, and lived in 20 to 30 United States geographic areas. In the prospective study, participants were assigned to cohorts based on the clinical history participants reported in a screening survey and a study questionnaire. For ImmuneRACE Cohort 3, a participant was defined as recovered based on two consecutive negative NP/OP PCR tests, clearance by a healthcare professional, or resolution of symptoms. In the prospective study, whole blood, serum and a nasopharyngeal or oropharyngeal swab were collected from each participant by mobile phlebotomists. Participants in the prospective study had the option to provide additional blood draws and questionnaires over an approximately two-month period. Blood samples from the prospective study were shipped frozen or at room temperature prior to DNA extraction.

Sequenced sample: PBMCs or T cells enriched from blood (not recorded which). The receptor comes from a woman aged 18-29 years who had recovered from COVID-19.

The nucleotides read TGCGCCAGCAGCCAAGAAGCGGGGGGGCTAATCGGGGAGCTGTTTTTT. This yields the protein CASSQEAGGLIGELFF. This sequence uses TRBV4-1 and TRBJ2-2, with 10 middle bases fitting TRBD2. Compared with germline, V lacks 0 bases and J lacks 7 bases; bases without a gene match: 5. The CDR3 runs 16 residues from the cysteine to the phenylalanine. This entry keeps only the CDR3 DNA: 48 bases, framed from base 1. CDR1 and CDR2 are read off the germline V gene as MGHRA and YSYEKL.